This TCR beta chain is drawn from a study of cytomegalovirus exposure and HLA in healthy donors. Regarding the study as a whole: After further analysis at a later stage, under 20,000 TCR beta sequences were associated with HLA alleles at 0.05 false discovery rate. In terms of immune exposure information, only CMV serostatus was available. Some V segments (TRBV6-2 and TRBV6-3 among them) were excluded as indistinguishable. In a later analysis, V- and J-gene trimming of beta chains associated with a DCLRE1C missense variant, replicated independently.

As concerns this clone: Its antigen remains unknown.

CDR1 and CDR2 from the germline V gene are WSHSY and SAAADI. The CDR3 covers 16 residues. J was trimmed by 1 base and V by 2 bases; bases with no gene match: 2. The PCR used 60 Vbeta and 13 Jbeta primers. Libraries were prepared by immunoSEQ multiplex PCR; TCRdb keeps only in-frame clonotypes and omits some of them. This sample has approximately 77,000 clones, with around three quarters found just once. The sequence derives from a man aged 35 to 55 in good health and CMV-seronegative. Sequencing input: PBMCs. V and J are TRBV10-2 and TRBJ1-5; TRBD1 aligns across 10 bases. This CDR3 is CASSEDRGQSNQPQHF. The DNA for the CDR3 is TGCGCCAGCAGTGAGGACAGGGGGCAAAGCAATCAGCCCCAGCATTTT.